Listed below are T cell receptor beta chains from one sample, sequenced in a study of control samples from healthy donors and cancer patients. Measured with immunoSEQ multiplex PCR; TCRdb has only the in-frame clones, and not every one. The table shows 210,000 or so clones, with over 80% occurring only once. Sequenced input: blood. The receptors shown here come from a man in his thirties or forties in good health. The CDR3 runs from the conserved cysteine through the conserved F or W. D genes are given only for firm matches. Only part of the rows carry a size: once, few, many, or a class if the clone is expanded.

j_call v_call d_call clone_size cdr3_nt cdr3_aa
TRBJ2-1 TRBV13 NA once TGTGCCAGCAGCTCTAACAGGGTCAATGAGCAGTTCTTC CASSSNRVNEQFF
TRBJ1-1 TRBV3-1/TRBV3-2 NA NA TGTGCCAGCAGCTACGGCAGGGCAGATACTGAAGCTTTCTTT CASSYGRADTEAFF
TRBJ1-2 TRBV13 NA NA TGTGCCAGCAGCTTAAAACGGAGAGCTAACTATGGCTACACCTTC CASSLKRRANYGYTF
TRBJ2-1 TRBV2 TRBD1 NA TGTGCCAGCAGCGGGACAGGGGTCCTCAATGAGCAGTTCTTC CASSGTGVLNEQFF
TRBJ1-2 TRBV30 NA NA TGTGCCTGGAGTACCGGGCAGGGGCGCTATGGCTACACCTTC CAWSTGQGRYGYTF
TRBJ1-4 TRBV9 NA NA TGTGCCAGCAGCGTACAGGGCCGCGATGAAAAACTGTTTTTT CASSVQGRDEKLFF
TRBJ2-7 TRBV18 TRBD2 NA TGTGCCAGCTCACCCGCGGGGGTAGCGGGGGGATACGAGCAGTACTTC CASSPAGVAGGYEQYF
TRBJ2-3 TRBV5-1 NA NA TGCGCCAGCAGCGTGCACACAGATACGCAGTATTTT CASSVHTDTQYF
TRBJ2-1 TRBV4-2 NA NA TGTGCCAGCAAGCCCGACAGCTACAATGAGCAGTTCTTC CASKPDSYNEQFF
TRBJ2-2 TRBV4-1 NA NA TGCGCCAGCAGCCAAGACCCGGGACGGTACGGAAACGGGGAGCTGTTTTTT CASSQDPGRYGNGELFF
TRBJ1-4 TRBV24-1 TRBD1 NA TGTGCCACCAGTGAGGGGGGACAGGGAGGGGAAAAACTGTTTTTT CATSEGGQGGEKLFF
TRBJ1-1 TRBV9 NA NA TGTGCCAGCAGCCTCTCGGACTTTAACACTGAAGCTTTCTTT CASSLSDFNTEAFF
TRBJ1-1 TRBV19 NA NA TGTGCCAGTAGGGAACAGGGAATAACTGAAGCTTTCTTT CASREQGITEAFF
TRBJ1-5 TRBV2 TRBD1 NA TGTGCCAGCGTCCGGGACAGGGGAAATAGCAATCAGCCCCAGCATTTT CASVRDRGNSNQPQHF
TRBJ2-3 TRBV14 TRBD1 NA TGTGCCAGCAGCCAACGACAGGGTTGGATTTCAGATACGCAGTATTTT CASSQRQGWISDTQYF
TRBJ2-6 TRBV5-4 TRBD2 once TGTGCCAGCAGCTTGCGACTAGCGGGGGTCCTTGCTGGGGCCAACGTCCTGACTTTC CASSLRLAGVLAGANVLTF
TRBJ1-2 TRBV18 TRBD1 NA TGTGCCAGCTCCTACGGACAGGGGGGGAACTATGGCTACACCTTC CASSYGQGGNYGYTF
TRBJ1-1 TRBV2 NA NA TGTGCCAGCTGTTGGCAGGTAGACAGGGAAGCTTTCTTT CASCWQVDREAFF
TRBJ2-7 TRBV5-6 TRBD2 NA TGTGCCAGCAGCTTTGGACTAGCGGGTAGCTCCTACGAGCAGTACTTC CASSFGLAGSSYEQYF
TRBJ2-3 TRBV11-2 NA NA TGTGCCAGCAGCTCCGACAGACTGATCACAGATACGCAGTATTTT CASSSDRLITDTQYF
TRBJ2-1 TRBV2 NA NA TGTGCCAGCAGAGCCACAAGATTACCGGAGTCCTACAATGAGCAGTTCTTC CASRATRLPESYNEQFF
TRBJ1-5 TRBV5-8 TRBD1 NA TGTGCCAGCAGCTTTTGGGGACAGAATCAGCCCCAGCATTTT CASSFWGQNQPQHF
TRBJ1-1 TRBV5-1 TRBD1 NA TGCGCCAGCAGTCCTGGCTTAGCAGGGGGCAGGGTGAACACTGAAGCTTTCTTT CASSPGLAGGRVNTEAFF
TRBJ1-5 TRBV2 NA NA TGTGCCAGCAGTGAAGTACAGGGTCAGCCCCAGCATTTT CASSEVQGQPQHF
TRBJ1-2 TRBV7-9 NA NA TGTGCCAGCAGCCCCAAGTCCATCTCTAACTATGGCTACACCTTC CASSPKSISNYGYTF
TRBJ2-7 TRBV30 NA NA TGTGCCTGGAGGAAAACAGGCAAACCCTACGAGCAGTACTTC CAWRKTGKPYEQYF
TRBJ1-1 TRBV6-6 NA once TGTGCCAGCAGTTATACAAGCACTGAAGCTTTCTTT CASSYTSTEAFF
TRBJ2-7 TRBV6-1 NA NA TGTGCCAGCAGTGAAGCGGGGCAGTCCTACGAGCAGTACTTC CASSEAGQSYEQYF
TRBJ1-1 TRBV12-3/TRBV12-4 NA NA TGTGCCAGCAGTAGGGGGGGTAACACTGAAGCTTTCTTT CASSRGGNTEAFF
TRBJ1-1 TRBV30 TRBD1 NA TGTGCCTGGAGGGGGGACAGGGGGCGTTCCCTTGAAGCTTTCTTT CAWRGDRGRSLEAFF
TRBJ1-4 TRBV5-8 NA NA TGTGCCAGCAGCCCCCGGGGCGCAACTAATGAAAAACTGTTTTTT CASSPRGATNEKLFF
TRBJ2-2 TRBV5-1 NA NA TGCGCCAGCAGCTTGGTGGCGGTAAACACCGGGGAGCTGTTTTTT CASSLVAVNTGELFF